This is a list of T cell receptor beta chains from one sample in a study of cytomegalovirus exposure and HLA in healthy donors. The protocol was immunoSEQ multiplex PCR, while the TCRdb copy is restricted to in-frame clones and leaves out a portion. The sample records nearly 200,000 clones, approximately 83% being singletons. The sample consisted of PBMCs. The receptors derive from a boy aged 2-9 years in good health and CMV-seronegative. Each CDR3 is given with its conserved first and last residue. D genes are given only for firm matches. Size tells how often a clone was seen (once, few, many) or the class of an expanded clone, and some rows leave it out.

clone_size j_call d_call v_call cdr3_nt cdr3_aa
few TRBJ2-1 TRBD2 TRBV6-4 TGTGCCAGCAGTGACGGCGGGGGGGCTCGTGAGCAGTTCTTC CASSDGGGAREQFF
NA TRBJ2-3 TRBD2 TRBV7-2 TGTGCCAGCAGCTTTACCGGGACTAGCGGGGGGCGCACAGATACGCAGTATTTT CASSFTGTSGGRTDTQYF
NA TRBJ1-1 NA TRBV18 TGTGCCAGCTCACCCGCGACAGGGAACACTGAAGCTTTCTTT CASSPATGNTEAFF
NA TRBJ2-5 TRBD1 TRBV25-1 TGTGCCAGCAGTGAATCGGACAGGGCGCAGACCCAGTACTTC CASSESDRAQTQYF
NA TRBJ1-2 NA TRBV19 TGTGCCAGTAGTATTCTTACCGGGGGGGTATATGGCTACACCTTC CASSILTGGVYGYTF
NA TRBJ1-6 NA TRBV9 TGTGCCAGCAGCGTAGATCCCACAGGGAATTCACCCCTCCACTTT CASSVDPTGNSPLHF
NA TRBJ2-3 NA TRBV4-2 TGTGCCAGCAGCCAAGACCCGGGGGATACGCAGTATTTT CASSQDPGDTQYF
NA TRBJ1-3 NA TRBV6-1 TGTGCCTTTATGTCCTCTGGAAACACCATATATTTT CAFMSSGNTIYF
NA TRBJ1-1 NA TRBV5-1 TGCGCCAGCAGCTTGAAGTCCAACTTGAACACTGAAGCTTTCTTT CASSLKSNLNTEAFF
NA TRBJ2-3 TRBD2 TRBV19 TGTGCCAGTAGTAAAGGTAGCGGGGGGGTGGATACGCAGTATTTT CASSKGSGGVDTQYF
NA TRBJ1-4 NA TRBV30 TGTGCCTGGAGTGTACGAGGGACTGACGAGGGTGAAAAACTGTTTTTT CAWSVRGTDEGEKLFF
once TRBJ2-1 TRBD2 TRBV10-3 TGTGCCATCAGCGACAGACTAGCTCGGGTCGGCAATGAGCAGTTCTTC CAISDRLARVGNEQFF
NA TRBJ2-5 NA TRBV5-4 TGTGCCAGCAGCTTGAATGAGTTTAGTGCGGGGGAGACCCAGTACTTC CASSLNEFSAGETQYF
NA TRBJ2-1 NA TRBV5-1 TGCGCCAGCAGCTTGGATGGAGATGAGCAGTTCTTC CASSLDGDEQFF